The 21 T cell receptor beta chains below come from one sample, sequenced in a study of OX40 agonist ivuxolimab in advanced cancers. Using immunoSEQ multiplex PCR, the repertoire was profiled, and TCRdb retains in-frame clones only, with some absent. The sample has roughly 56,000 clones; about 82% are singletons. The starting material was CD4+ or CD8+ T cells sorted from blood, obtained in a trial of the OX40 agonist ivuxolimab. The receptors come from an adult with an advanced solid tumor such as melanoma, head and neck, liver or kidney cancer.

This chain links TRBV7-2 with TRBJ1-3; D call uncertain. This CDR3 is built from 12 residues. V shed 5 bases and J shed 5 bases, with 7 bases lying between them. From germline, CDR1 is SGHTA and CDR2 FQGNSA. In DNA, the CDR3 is TGTGCCAGCAGCCCCCTTCGAAACACCATATATTTT. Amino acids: CASSPLRNTIYF.

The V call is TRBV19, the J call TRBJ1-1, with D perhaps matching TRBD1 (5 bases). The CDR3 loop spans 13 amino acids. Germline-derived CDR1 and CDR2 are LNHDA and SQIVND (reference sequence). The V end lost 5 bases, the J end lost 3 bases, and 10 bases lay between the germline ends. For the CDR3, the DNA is TGTGCCAGTAGTTCGAGGGGAGACACTGAAGCTTTCTTT. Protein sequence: CASSSRGDTEAFF.

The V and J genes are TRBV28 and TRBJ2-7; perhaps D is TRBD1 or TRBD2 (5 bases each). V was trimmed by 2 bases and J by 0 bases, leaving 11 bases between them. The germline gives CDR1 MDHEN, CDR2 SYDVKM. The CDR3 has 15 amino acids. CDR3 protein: CASSLGTAISYEQYF. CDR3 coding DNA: TGTGCCAGCAGTTTAGGGACCGCAATCTCCTACGAGCAGTACTTC.

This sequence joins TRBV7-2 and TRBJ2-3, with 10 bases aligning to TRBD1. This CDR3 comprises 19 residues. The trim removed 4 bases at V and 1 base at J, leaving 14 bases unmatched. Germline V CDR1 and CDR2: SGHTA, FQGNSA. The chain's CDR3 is CASSSPPGTGVGGTDTQYF. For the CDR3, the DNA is TGTGCCAGCAGCTCGCCACCCGGGACAGGGGTAGGCGGCACAGATACGCAGTATTTT.

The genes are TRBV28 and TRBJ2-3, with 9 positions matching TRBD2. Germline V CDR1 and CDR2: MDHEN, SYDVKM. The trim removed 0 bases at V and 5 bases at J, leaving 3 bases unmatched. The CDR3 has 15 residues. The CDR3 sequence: CASSLWRGGVDTQYF. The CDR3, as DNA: TGTGCCAGCAGTTTATGGCGGGGGGGGGTAGATACGCAGTATTTT. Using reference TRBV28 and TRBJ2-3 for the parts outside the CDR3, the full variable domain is DVKVTQSSRYLVKRTGEKVFLECVQDMDHENMFWYRQDPGLGLRLIYFSYDVKMKEKGDIPEGYSVSREKKERFSLILESASTNQTSMYLCASSLWRGGVDTQYFGPGTRLTVL.

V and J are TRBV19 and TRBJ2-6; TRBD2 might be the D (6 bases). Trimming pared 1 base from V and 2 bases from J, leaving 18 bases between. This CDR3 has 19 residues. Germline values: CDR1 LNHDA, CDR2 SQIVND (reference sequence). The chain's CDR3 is CASSIGAGTTSPGANVLTF. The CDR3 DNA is TGTGCCAGTAGTATAGGAGCGGGTACTACGTCCCCTGGGGCCAACGTCCTGACTTTC. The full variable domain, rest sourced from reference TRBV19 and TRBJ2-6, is DGGITQSPKYLFRKEGQNVTLSCEQNLNHDAMYWYRQDPGQGLRLIYYSQIVNDFQKGDIAEGYSVSREKKESFPLTVTSAQKNPTAFYLCASSIGAGTTSPGANVLTFGAGSRLTVL.

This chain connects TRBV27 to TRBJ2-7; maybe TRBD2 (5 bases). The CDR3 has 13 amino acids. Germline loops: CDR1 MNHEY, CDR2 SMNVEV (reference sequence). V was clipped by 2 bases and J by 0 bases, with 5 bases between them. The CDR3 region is CASSLGLSYEQYF. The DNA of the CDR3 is TGTGCCAGCAGTTTAGGACTCTCCTACGAGCAGTACTTC.

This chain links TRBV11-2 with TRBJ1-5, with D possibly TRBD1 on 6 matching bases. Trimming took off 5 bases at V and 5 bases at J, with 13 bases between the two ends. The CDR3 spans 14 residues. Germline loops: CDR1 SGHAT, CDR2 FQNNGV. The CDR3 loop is CASSPGQIDQPQHF. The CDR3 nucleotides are TGTGCCAGCAGCCCCGGACAGATTGATCAGCCCCAGCATTTT.

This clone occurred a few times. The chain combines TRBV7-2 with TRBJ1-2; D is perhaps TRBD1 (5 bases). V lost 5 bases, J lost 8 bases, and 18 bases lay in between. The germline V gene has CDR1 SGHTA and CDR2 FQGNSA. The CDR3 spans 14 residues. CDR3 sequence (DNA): TGTGCCAGCAGCCCGGGGACCCAACGTCTGGGCTACACCTTC. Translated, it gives CASSPGTQRLGYTF.

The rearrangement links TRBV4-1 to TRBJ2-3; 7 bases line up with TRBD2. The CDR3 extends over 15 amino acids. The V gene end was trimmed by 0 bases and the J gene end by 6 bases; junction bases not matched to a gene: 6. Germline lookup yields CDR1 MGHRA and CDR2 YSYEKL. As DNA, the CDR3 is TGCGCCAGCAGCCAAGATGCGGGGGTCGGGGATACGCAGTATTTT. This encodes CASSQDAGVGDTQYF.

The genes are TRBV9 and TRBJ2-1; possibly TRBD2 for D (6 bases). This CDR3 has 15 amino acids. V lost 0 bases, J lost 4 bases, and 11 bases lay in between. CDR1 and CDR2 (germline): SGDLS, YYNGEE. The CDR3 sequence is CASSVVAGTYNEQFF. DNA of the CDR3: TGTGCCAGCAGCGTAGTCGCGGGAACTTACAATGAGCAGTTCTTC.

The CDR3 loop reads CASRRIIGTSEAFF. CDR3 sequence (DNA): TGTGCCAGCAGGCGGATTATAGGGACATCTGAAGCTTTCTTT. The rearrangement uses TRBV6-6 and TRBJ1-1; D is possibly TRBD1 (6 bases). V lost 6 bases, J lost 6 bases, and 17 bases lay in between. Germline V CDR1 and CDR2: MNHNY, SVGAGI (reference sequence). CDR3 length equals 14 residues.

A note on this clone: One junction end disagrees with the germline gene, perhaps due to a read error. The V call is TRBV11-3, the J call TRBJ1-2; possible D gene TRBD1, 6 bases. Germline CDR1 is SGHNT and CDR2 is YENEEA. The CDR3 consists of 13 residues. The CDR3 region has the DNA TGTGCCAGCAATAGAACAGGGTATTATGGCTGCACCTTC. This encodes CASNRTGYYGCTF.

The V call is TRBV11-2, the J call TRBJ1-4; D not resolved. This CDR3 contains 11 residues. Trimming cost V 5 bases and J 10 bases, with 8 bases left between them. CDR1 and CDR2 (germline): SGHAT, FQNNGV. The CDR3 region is CASSQKRKLFF. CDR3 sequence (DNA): TGTGCCAGCAGCCAAAAGAGAAAACTGTTTTTT.

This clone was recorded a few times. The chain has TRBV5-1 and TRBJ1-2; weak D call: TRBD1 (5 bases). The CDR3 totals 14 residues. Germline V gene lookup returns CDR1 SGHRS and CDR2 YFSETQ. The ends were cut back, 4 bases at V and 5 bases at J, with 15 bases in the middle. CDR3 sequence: CASSGDGGNYGYTF. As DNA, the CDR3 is TGCGCCAGCAGCGGGGACGGAGGTAATTATGGCTACACCTTC.

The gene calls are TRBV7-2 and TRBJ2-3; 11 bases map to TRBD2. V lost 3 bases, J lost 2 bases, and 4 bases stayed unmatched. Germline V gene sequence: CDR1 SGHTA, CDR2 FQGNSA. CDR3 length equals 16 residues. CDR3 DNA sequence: TGTGCCAGCAGCTTTGCTAGCGGGGGGTTCACAGATACGCAGTATTTT. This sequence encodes CASSFASGGFTDTQYF.

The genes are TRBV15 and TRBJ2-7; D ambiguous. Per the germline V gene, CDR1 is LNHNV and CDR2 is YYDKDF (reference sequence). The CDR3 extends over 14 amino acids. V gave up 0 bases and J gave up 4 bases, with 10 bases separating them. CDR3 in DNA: TGTGCCACCAGCAGAGATCCTATGAATTACGAGCAGTACTTC. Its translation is CATSRDPMNYEQYF.

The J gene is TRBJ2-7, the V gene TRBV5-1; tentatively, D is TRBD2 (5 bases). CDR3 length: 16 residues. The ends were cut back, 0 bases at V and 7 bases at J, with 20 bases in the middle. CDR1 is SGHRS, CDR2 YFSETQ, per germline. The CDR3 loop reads CASSLGAGHPLLEQYF. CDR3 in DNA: TGCGCCAGCAGCTTGGGGGCGGGCCACCCCCTACTTGAGCAGTACTTC.

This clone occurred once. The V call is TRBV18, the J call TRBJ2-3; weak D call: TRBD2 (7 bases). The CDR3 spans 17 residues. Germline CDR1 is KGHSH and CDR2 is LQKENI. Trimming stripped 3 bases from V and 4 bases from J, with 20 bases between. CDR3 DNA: TGTGCCAGCTCACCGCTGAGCCTAGGGGGGGTCGCAGATACGCAGTATTTT. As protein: CASSPLSLGGVADTQYF.

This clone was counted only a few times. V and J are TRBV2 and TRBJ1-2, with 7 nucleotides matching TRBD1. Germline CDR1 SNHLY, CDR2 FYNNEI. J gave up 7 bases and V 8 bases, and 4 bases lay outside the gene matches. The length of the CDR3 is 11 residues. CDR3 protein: CASRQGGGYTF. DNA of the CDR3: TGTGCCAGCCGACAGGGTGGTGGCTACACCTTC.

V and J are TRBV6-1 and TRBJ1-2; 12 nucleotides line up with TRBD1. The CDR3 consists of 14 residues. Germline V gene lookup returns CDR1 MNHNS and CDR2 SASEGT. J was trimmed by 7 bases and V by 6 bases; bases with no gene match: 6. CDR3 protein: CASSAGQGAVGYTF. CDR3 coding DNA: TGTGCCAGCAGCGCGGGACAGGGGGCAGTTGGCTACACCTTC.